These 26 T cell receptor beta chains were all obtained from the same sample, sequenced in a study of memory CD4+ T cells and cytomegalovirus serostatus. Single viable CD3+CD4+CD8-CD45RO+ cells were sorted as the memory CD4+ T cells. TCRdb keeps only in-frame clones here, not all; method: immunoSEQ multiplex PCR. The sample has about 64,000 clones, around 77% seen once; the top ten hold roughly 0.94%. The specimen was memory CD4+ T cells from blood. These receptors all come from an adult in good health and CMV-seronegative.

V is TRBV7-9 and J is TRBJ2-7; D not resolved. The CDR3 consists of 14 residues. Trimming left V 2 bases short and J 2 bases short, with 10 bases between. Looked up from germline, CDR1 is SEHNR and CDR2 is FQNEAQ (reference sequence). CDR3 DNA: TGTGCCAGCAGCTTAACCGGCGGAACCTACGAGCAGTACTTC. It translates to CASSLTGGTYEQYF.

In DNA, the CDR3 is TGCGCCAGCAGCCAAGAAGGGCTAGTAGGTTCAGATACGCAGTATTTT. This codes for CASSQEGLVGSDTQYF. The chain links TRBV4-3 to TRBJ2-3; no clear D. CDR1 is LGHNA, CDR2 YSLEER, per germline. Trimming stripped 0 bases from V and 4 bases from J, with 14 bases between. There are 16 residues in the CDR3.

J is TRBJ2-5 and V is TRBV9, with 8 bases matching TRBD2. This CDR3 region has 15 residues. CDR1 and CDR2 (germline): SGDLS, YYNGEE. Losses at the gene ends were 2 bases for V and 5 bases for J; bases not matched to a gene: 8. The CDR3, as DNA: TGTGCCAGCAGCGTGGCTAGCGGGCAGGGGGAGACCCAGTACTTC. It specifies CASSVASGQGETQYF.

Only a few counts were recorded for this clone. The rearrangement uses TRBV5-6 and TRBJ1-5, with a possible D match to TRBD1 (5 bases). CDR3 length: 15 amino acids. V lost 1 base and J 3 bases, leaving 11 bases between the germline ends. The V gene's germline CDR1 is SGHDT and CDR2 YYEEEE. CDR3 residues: CASSLWGFINQPQHF. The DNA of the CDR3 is TGTGCCAGCAGCTTGTGGGGGTTCATCAATCAGCCCCAGCATTTT.

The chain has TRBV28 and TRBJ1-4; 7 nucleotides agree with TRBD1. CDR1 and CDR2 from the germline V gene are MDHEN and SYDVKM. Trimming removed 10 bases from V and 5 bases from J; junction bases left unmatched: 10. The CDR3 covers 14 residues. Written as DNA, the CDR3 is TGTGCCACCCACGGGGACAGTCAGAATGAAAAACTGTTTTTT. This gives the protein CATHGDSQNEKLFF.

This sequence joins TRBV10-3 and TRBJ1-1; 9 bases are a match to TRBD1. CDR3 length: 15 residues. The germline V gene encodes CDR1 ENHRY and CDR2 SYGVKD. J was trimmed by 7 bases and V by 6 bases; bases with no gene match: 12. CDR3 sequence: CAIRGSGTGHNEAFF. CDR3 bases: TGTGCCATCAGGGGATCCGGGACAGGGCATAATGAAGCTTTCTTT.

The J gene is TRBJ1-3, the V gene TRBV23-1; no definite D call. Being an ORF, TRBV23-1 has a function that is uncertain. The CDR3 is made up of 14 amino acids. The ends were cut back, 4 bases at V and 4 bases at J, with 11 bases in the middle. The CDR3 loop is CASSPEGQGNTIYF. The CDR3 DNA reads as TGCGCCAGCAGTCCGGAAGGGCAAGGAAACACCATATATTTT.

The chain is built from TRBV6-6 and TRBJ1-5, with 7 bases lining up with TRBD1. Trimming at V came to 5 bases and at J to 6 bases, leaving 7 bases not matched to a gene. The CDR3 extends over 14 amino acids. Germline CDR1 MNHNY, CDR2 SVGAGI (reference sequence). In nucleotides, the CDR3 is TGTGCCAGCAGTATCGACAGGGATTCTCAGCCCCAGCATTTT. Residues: CASSIDRDSQPQHF.

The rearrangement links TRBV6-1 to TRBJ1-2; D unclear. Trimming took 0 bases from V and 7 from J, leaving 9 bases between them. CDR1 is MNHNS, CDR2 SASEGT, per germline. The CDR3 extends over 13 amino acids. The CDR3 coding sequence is TGTGCCAGCAGTGAAGCCCAGGTTTCTGGCTACACCTTC. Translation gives CASSEAQVSGYTF.

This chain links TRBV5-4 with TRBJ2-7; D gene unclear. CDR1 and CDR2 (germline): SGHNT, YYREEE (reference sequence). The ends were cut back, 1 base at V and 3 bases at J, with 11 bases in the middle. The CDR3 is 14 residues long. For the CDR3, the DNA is TGTGCCAGCAGCTTGCTTGGTCAGCGCTACGAGCAGTACTTC. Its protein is CASSLLGQRYEQYF.

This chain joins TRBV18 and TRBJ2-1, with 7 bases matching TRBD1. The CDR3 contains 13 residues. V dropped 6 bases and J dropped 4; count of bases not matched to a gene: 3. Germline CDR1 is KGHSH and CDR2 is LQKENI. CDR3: CASSGTAYNEQFF. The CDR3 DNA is TGTGCCAGCTCCGGGACAGCATACAATGAGCAGTTCTTC.

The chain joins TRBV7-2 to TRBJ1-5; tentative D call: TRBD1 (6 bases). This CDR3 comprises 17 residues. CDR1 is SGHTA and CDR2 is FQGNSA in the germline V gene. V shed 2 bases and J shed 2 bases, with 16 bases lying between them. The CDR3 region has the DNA TGTGCCAGCAGCTTATTTCTGGCAGGGGTGGGCAATCAGCCCCAGCATTTT. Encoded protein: CASSLFLAGVGNQPQHF.

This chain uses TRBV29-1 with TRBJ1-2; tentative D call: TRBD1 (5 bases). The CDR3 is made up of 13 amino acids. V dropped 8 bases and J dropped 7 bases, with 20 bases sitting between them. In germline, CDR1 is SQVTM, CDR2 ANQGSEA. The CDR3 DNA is TGCAGCCTTTACAGTCGGGGGGAGGGTGGCTACACCTTC. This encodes CSLYSRGEGGYTF.

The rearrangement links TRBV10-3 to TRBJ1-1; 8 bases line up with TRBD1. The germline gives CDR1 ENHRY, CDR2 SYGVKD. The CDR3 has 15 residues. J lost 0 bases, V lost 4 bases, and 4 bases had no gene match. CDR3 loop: CAISGTGPMNTEAFF. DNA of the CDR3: TGTGCCATCAGTGGGACAGGGCCTATGAACACTGAAGCTTTCTTT.

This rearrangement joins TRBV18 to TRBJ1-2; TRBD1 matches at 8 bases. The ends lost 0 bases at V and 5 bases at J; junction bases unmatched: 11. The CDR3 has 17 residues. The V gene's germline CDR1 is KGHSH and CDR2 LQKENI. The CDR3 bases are TGTGCCAGCTCACCACCGGAGGCAGGGGGCAGAGGGTATGGCTACACCTTC. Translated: CASSPPEAGGRGYGYTF.

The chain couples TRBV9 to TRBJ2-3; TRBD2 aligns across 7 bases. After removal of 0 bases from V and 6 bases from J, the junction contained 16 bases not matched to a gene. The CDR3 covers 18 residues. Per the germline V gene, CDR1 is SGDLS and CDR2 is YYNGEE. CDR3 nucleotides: TGTGCCAGCAGCGTAGAGGGGCTAGCGGATAACGTAGGGGATACGCAGTATTTT. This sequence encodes CASSVEGLADNVGDTQYF.

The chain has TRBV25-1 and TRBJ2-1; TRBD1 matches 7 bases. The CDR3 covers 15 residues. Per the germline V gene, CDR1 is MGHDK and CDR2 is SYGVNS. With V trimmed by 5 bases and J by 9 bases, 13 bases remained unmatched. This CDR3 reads CASSSQLGQAGEQFF. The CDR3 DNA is TGTGCCAGCAGTAGCCAGCTAGGACAGGCGGGTGAGCAGTTCTTC.

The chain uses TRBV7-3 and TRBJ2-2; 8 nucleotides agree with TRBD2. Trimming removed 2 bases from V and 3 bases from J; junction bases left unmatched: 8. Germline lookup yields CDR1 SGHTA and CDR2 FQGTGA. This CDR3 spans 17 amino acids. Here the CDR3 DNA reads TGTGCCAGCAGCTTAGTGGCCGGGGGGGCGGACACCGGGGAGCTGTTTTTT. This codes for CASSLVAGGADTGELFF.

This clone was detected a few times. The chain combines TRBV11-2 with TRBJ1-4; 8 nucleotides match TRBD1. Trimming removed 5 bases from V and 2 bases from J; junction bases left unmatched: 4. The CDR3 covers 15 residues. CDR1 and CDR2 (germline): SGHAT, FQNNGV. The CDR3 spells CASSPTGGTNEKLFF. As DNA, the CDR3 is TGTGCCAGCAGCCCAACAGGGGGGACTAATGAAAAACTGTTTTTT.

The CDR3 DNA follows: TGTGCCAGCAGCCCCGAGGGGGGGAAAAACACCGGGGAGCTGTTTTTT. Amino acids: CASSPEGGKNTGELFF. This chain uses TRBV5-4 with TRBJ2-2; a weak D match, TRBD2 (7 bases). Germline loops: CDR1 SGHNT, CDR2 YYREEE (reference sequence). This CDR3 has 16 amino acids. V lost 4 bases to trimming and J lost 2 bases, with 15 bases between them.

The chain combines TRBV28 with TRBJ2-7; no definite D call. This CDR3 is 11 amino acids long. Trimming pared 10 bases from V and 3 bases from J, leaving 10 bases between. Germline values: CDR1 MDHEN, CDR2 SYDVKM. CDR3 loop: CATQAGYEQYF. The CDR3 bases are TGTGCCACCCAAGCCGGCTACGAGCAGTACTTC.

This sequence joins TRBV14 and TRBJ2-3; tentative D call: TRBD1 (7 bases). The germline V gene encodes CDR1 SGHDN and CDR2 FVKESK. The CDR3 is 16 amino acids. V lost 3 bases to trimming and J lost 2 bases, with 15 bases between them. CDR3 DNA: TGTGCCAGCAGCCAGCGTGCGGGGACAGACACAGATACGCAGTATTTT. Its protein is CASSQRAGTDTDTQYF.

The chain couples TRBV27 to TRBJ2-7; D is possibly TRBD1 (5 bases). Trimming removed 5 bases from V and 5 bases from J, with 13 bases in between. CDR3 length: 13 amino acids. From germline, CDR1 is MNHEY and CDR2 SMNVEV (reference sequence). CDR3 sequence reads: CASSPRGVDEQYF. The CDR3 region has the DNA TGTGCCAGCAGTCCAAGGGGCGTGGACGAGCAGTACTTC.

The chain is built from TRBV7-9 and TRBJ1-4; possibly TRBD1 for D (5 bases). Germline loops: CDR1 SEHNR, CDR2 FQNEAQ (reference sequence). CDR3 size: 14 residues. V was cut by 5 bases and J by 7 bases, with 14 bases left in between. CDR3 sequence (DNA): TGTGCCAGCAGCCCACCCAGGGAGAGTGAAAAACTGTTTTTT. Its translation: CASSPPRESEKLFF.

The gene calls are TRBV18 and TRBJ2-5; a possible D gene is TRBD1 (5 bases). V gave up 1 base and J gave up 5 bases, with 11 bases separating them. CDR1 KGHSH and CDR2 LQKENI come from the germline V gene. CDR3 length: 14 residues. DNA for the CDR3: TGTGCCAGCTCACCACAAGGGGCAGGGGAGACCCAGTACTTC. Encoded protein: CASSPQGAGETQYF.

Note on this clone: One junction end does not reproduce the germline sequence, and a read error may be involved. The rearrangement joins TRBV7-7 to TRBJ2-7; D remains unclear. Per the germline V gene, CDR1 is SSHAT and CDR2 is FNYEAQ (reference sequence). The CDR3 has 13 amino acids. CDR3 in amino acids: CASSLGPSYEQYF. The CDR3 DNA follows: TGTGCTAGCAGCTTAGGTCCCTCCTACGAGCAGTACTTC.